This TCR beta chain stems from a study of cytomegalovirus exposure and HLA in healthy donors (dated by TCRdb to the late 2010s). Turning to the overall study: In an earlier analysis of approximately 500 of the donors, 276 Gb of sequence data and roughly 100 million unique TCR beta sequences from roughly 180 million T cells were reported. The study aimed to test whether cataloging public T cell receptors could reveal signatures of past pathogen exposure. On average, roughly 240,000 unique TCR beta nucleotide sequences were sequenced per donor among several hundred genotyped donors of the cohort, with roughly 18% of those sequences being non-productive. All discovery cohort repertoires had been generated using a single sequencing platform. To predict cytomegalovirus infection status, the study brought together high-throughput TCR immunosequencing, statistical association of individual TCRs with disease status, and machine learning. The study profiled the T cell repertoires of more than 500 subjects by immunosequencing and related them to cytomegalovirus serostatus. In addition to the first cohort of several hundred subjects, a separate validation cohort of 120 different subjects was used. The later analysis used no new phenotypic data to find candidate immune exposures, relying instead on TCR beta sequences and their occurrence across donors. Class I and class II HLA loci were covered by the typing at four-digit resolution. Because of strong linkage in the cohort, roughly five DR-DQ haplotypes were treated as single units for association and clustering. The number of donors typed differed by locus, with roughly 620-640 for A, B, C, DRB1 and DQB1, 522 for DQA1, under 610 for DPA1, and around 460 for DPB1. Of the roughly 410 genotyped donors, over 80% were placed in the genetic ancestry cluster associated with self-reported Caucasian donors. An early release covering roughly 600 HLA-typed donors comprised 250 to 350 gigabases of sequencing data and tens of millions of unique TCR sequences. Alongside the repertoire data, information on donor age, sex, ethnicity and CMV serostatus was compiled. A later analysis re-examined previously published TCR beta repertoires from hundreds of donors and added high-resolution HLA genotyping to investigate patterns of TCR occurrence. To decide whether each TCR beta V gene segment behaved as functional or pseudogenic, an earlier analysis of nearly 600 of the donors relied on high-throughput TCR beta sequencing. In a later genetic analysis, genome-wide SNP genotypes for about 65% of the roughly 670 donors were used, and that subset was treated as a discovery cohort. Overall results and qualifications from the work: A further reported finding was that TCR beta sequences accurately predicted the HLA-A and HLA-B alleles for most subjects in the first cohort. Most CMV-associated TCR beta chains appeared to be HLA-restricted in a later analysis, and the HLA associations seemed to be driven largely by CMV exposure. Because some donors lacked HLA typing at each locus, the association tests relied only on the typed subset. The earlier analysis of around 600 of the donors excluded over 15 rarely observed V segments, including chromosome 9 orphons, because counts were too low. Presence/absence analyses assumed roughly uniform sequencing depth across donors, an assumption that may not hold. Only TCR beta chains were sequenced in this cohort, and the absence of alpha or paired-chain data limited detectable features. Compared with the approximately 700-donor mean, donors in an Asian-associated ancestry cluster had fewer N-insertions in productive TCRs, according to a later genetic analysis. Assigning TCR associations to individual alleles was difficult when HLA alleles, especially DR and DQ, strongly co-occurred. Broadly in line with IMGT annotations, most TCR beta V segments showed up in productive rearrangements about 90% or about 30% of the time in an earlier analysis of roughly 590 of the donors. The sequencing pipeline was judged likely to have produced a cluster of highly shared sequence variants as a technical artifact. Some IMGT-functional V segments, including TRBV6-2 and TRBV6-3, could not be told apart with the 87-base-pair reads, so those segments were excluded. Linkage disequilibrium might explain the correlated functional status among segregating V segments, but an unknown experimental factor could not be excluded. According to a later analysis, parvovirus B19, influenza, CMV and Epstein-Barr virus appeared linked to several top co-occurrence clusters. At a false discovery rate of 0.05, a later analysis linked around 17,000 TCR beta sequences to specific HLA alleles. A later analysis found that TCR association rates varied across HLA loci, with DRB1 alleles showing the most associated TCRs and HLA-C alleles the fewest. The study gave a list of under 200 TCR beta chains associated with cytomegalovirus. It was suggested by the authors that the approach could potentially be generalized to other disease states and immunological phenotypes. While some public TCRs were present in many individuals, most TCR sequences turned up only very rarely across donors. In a later genetic analysis, a missense DCLRE1C variant was associated with V-gene and J-gene trimming of TCR beta chains, and the association was replicated in an independent cohort. In vitro tests confirmed that a few of the cytomegalovirus-associated TCR beta chains recognize cytomegalovirus antigens. Compared with equally common non-associated chains, HLA-associated TCR beta chains in a later analysis were more clonally expanded and had lower generation probabilities. Cytomegalovirus status was reported to be diagnosed by the classifier with high specificity and sensitivity in both the original and validation cohorts. For the cohort, immune exposure information was limited to CMV serostatus.

Based on the germline V gene (reference sequence), the CDR1 and CDR2 sequences are LNHDA and SQIVND. The CDR3 measures 16 amino acids from cysteine to phenylalanine. CDR3 DNA only is kept here, 48 bases in frame from base 1. Relative to germline, V is 0 bases shorter and J is 5 bases shorter, with 14 bases between their ends. In its sample, this clone was seen once. No cognate antigen has been identified for it. No much larger clone exists at a distance of one base, and base qualities are not known. Libraries were built with the immunoSEQ multiplex PCR assay. A mixture of 60 forward primers for TCR Vbeta segments and 13 reverse primers for TCR Jbeta segments was used in the multiplex PCR. The CDR3 region of rearranged TCR beta genes was amplified from genomic DNA by a multiplex PCR assay. On the Illumina HiSeq System, the amplified TCR beta libraries were sequenced as 87-base-pair reads. As for the original processing: In a later analysis, tens of millions of unique TCR beta chains were counted across the 650 to 700 repertoires, and approximately 11 million of these chains were shared by at least two donors. A nearest-neighbor algorithm error-corrected the raw reads and collapsed the reads into unique sequences, merging closely related sequences to remove PCR and sequencing errors. V, D and J gene segments were assigned by aligning CDR3 sequences to IMGT reference sequences. Each retained sequence needed at least a six-nucleotide match to both a V gene segment and a J gene segment. Rearrangements were called productive when the CDR3 lacked stop codons and stayed in frame with V and J; all others were non-productive. Following IMGT convention, CDR3 was defined as the stretch from the second conserved V-encoded cysteine up to the conserved J-encoded phenylalanine. In an earlier analysis of around 640 of the donors, sequences lacking an unambiguous match to a single V gene segment were excluded. An earlier analysis of under 750 of the donors called V segments functional above 56.7% productive rearrangements and segregating when the between-donor standard deviation exceeded 5%. A statistical classification framework was built to diagnose cytomegalovirus status from the catalog of TCR beta chain sequences. In a later analysis, TCR nucleotide sequences were compared against IMGT/GENE-DB human TR gene sequences so that V and J genes could be assigned. A later analysis assigned CDR3 sequences and most-parsimonious VDJ recombination scenarios with the TCRdist pipeline. In a later analysis, each TCR beta chain was defined by its CDR3 amino acid sequence together with its V-gene family, and reads lacking a unique V-gene family were excluded. To address suspected cross-contamination and a sequencing artifact, a later analysis removed approximately 600 highly shared, low-generation-probability nucleotide sequences. In a later analysis, a clonal expansion index was calculated for each public chain from normalized within-repertoire ranks of inferred template counts. A later analysis computed generation probabilities with a VDJ recombination model fitted to out-of-frame rearrangements, and checked the results against IGoR. In a later analysis, TCR-TCR, TCR-HLA and TCR-CMV co-occurrence was scored with hypergeometric tests, and a repertoire-size bias correction was applied to TCR pairs. False discovery rates were estimated in a later analysis by permuting HLA or CMV assignments 20 times. In a later analysis, co-occurring TCRs were grouped using DBSCAN, and TCRdist sequence similarity was added for clustering within HLA-allele-positive subsets. Repertoires with fewer than 30,000 or more than 120,000 public chains, plus five repertoires with anomalous nucleotide sharing, were excluded from co-occurrence clustering. TCRdb carries this immuneACCESS record with in-frame sequences only. Its versions omit some clonotypes, under half of them owing to an unresolved V gene in the studies checked, with the rest unexplained. V, J and clone size are taken as reported in that table, and D and trimming were inferred from the DNA itself. This sample is represented by around 170,000 clones; about four fifths of them were singletons. The ten largest account for 0.35% to 0.45% of the sample.

The cohort comprised 550 to 700 healthy bone marrow donors. Cohort members were all nominally healthy when sampled, although unrecorded immune exposures were likely present. The donor was CMV seronegative and was included in the group of several hundred seronegative cohort members. A peripheral blood sample was collected from each donor, and TCR beta sequencing was performed on peripheral blood mononuclear cells. Genomic DNA was extracted from the blood cell samples with the Qiagen DNeasy Blood Extraction Kit. This clonotype originated in a boy younger than 10 in good health and CMV-seronegative. The sequence joins TRBV19 to TRBJ1-5; the D segment cannot be called with confidence. The sample was PBMCs. The CDR3 region: CASSIDRPDYYQPQHF. In nucleotides, the sequence is TGTGCCAGTAGTATAGATCGCCCAGACTACTATCAGCCCCAGCATTTT.